The present T cell receptor beta chain was sequenced within a study of cytomegalovirus exposure and HLA in healthy donors (dated 2017 in TCRdb). About the full investigation: An earlier analysis of several hundred of the donors reported approximately 270 Gb of sequence data and 117 million unique TCR beta sequences from 190 million or so T cells. Both class I and class II loci were covered by HLA typing, at four-digit resolution. The study aimed to test whether signatures of past pathogen exposure could be identified by cataloging public T cell receptors. Several DR-DQ haplotypes were treated as single units for association and clustering because of strong linkage in the cohort. The study combined high-throughput TCR immunosequencing, statistical association of individual TCRs with disease status, and machine learning to predict cytomegalovirus infection status. A later genetic analysis used genome-wide SNP genotypes for about three fifths of the 666 donors, treating that subset as a discovery cohort. On average, roughly 200,000 unique TCR beta nucleotide sequences were sequenced per donor among a few hundred genotyped donors of the cohort, with roughly a sixth of those sequences being non-productive. The genetic ancestry cluster associated with self-reported Caucasian donors included 80% to 90% of the approximately 410 genotyped donors. Every repertoire in the discovery cohort had been generated on one and the same sequencing platform. The number of donors typed differed by locus, with about 629-640 for A, B, C, DRB1 and DQB1, around 520 for DQA1, 600 to 610 for DPA1, and 400 to 490 for DPB1. In a later analysis, previously published TCR beta repertoires from about 670 donors were re-analyzed and high-resolution HLA genotyping was added so that TCR occurrence patterns could be studied. Donor age, sex, ethnicity and CMV serostatus were collected together with the repertoire data. The later analysis used no new phenotypic data to find candidate immune exposures, relying instead on TCR beta sequences and their occurrence across donors. The study used immunosequencing to profile the T cell repertoires of hundreds of subjects and linked those repertoires to cytomegalovirus serostatus. An early release that covered approximately 600 HLA-typed donors contained about 300 gigabases of sequencing data and approximately 85 million unique TCR sequences. In an earlier analysis of 500 to 650 of the donors, high-throughput TCR beta sequencing was used to judge whether each TCR beta V gene segment behaved as functional or pseudogenic. A separate validation cohort of about 110 different subjects was used in addition to the roughly 620-subject first cohort.

On this clone itself: The antigen it binds to is not known. No qualities accompany the bases; no much larger clone lies one base away.

The cohort was made up of approximately 670 healthy bone marrow donors. At the time of sampling, all cohort members were nominally healthy, though unrecorded immune exposures were likely present. The donor was CMV seronegative and belonged to the group of several hundred seronegative cohort members. Each donor provided a peripheral blood sample, and peripheral blood mononuclear cells were used for TCR beta sequencing. Genomic DNA was extracted from the blood cell samples with the Qiagen DNeasy Blood Extraction Kit. The library was produced with the immunoSEQ multiplex PCR assay. A mixture of 60 forward primers for TCR Vbeta segments and 13 reverse primers for TCR Jbeta segments was used in the multiplex PCR. The CDR3 region of rearranged TCR beta genes was amplified from genomic DNA with a multiplex PCR assay. The amplified TCR beta libraries were sequenced on the Illumina HiSeq System as 87-base-pair reads. In the original analysis: Across the roughly 600 repertoires, a later analysis counted some 80 million unique TCR beta chains, around 10 million of which were shared by at least two donors. A nearest-neighbor algorithm error-corrected the raw reads and collapsed the reads into unique sequences, merging closely related sequences to remove PCR and sequencing errors. V, D and J gene segments were assigned by aligning CDR3 sequences to IMGT reference sequences. For a sequence to be retained, a match of at least six nucleotides to both a V gene segment and a J gene segment was required. A rearrangement was called productive if the CDR3 had no stop codons and remained in frame with V and J, and every other rearrangement was called non-productive. Following IMGT convention, CDR3 was defined as the stretch from the second conserved V-encoded cysteine up to the conserved J-encoded phenylalanine. Sequences without an unambiguous match to a single V gene segment were excluded from the earlier analysis of 500 to 700 of the donors. An earlier analysis of several hundred of the donors classified V segments as functional when productive rearrangements were above 56.7% and as segregating when the standard deviation between donors was above 5%. To diagnose cytomegalovirus status from the catalog of TCR beta chain sequences, a statistical classification framework was built. V and J gene assignment, in a later analysis, came from comparing TCR nucleotide sequences with IMGT/GENE-DB human TR gene sequences. Using the TCRdist pipeline, a later analysis assigned CDR3 sequences along with most-parsimonious VDJ recombination scenarios. In a later analysis, each TCR beta chain was defined by its CDR3 amino acid sequence together with its V-gene family, and reads without a unique V-gene family were excluded. As a way to deal with suspected cross-contamination and a sequencing artifact, a later analysis dropped roughly 620 nucleotide sequences that were highly shared and had low generation probability. For each public chain, a later analysis derived a clonal expansion index from normalized ranks of inferred template counts within each repertoire. In a later analysis, generation probabilities were computed with a VDJ recombination model fitted to out-of-frame rearrangements, and the resulting probabilities were checked against IGoR. In a later analysis, TCR-TCR, TCR-HLA and TCR-CMV co-occurrence was scored with hypergeometric tests, and a repertoire-size bias correction was applied to TCR pairs. A later analysis estimated false discovery rates by permuting HLA or CMV assignments 20 times. A later analysis grouped co-occurring TCRs with DBSCAN, adding TCRdist sequence similarity when clustering within HLA-allele-positive subsets. Repertoires with fewer than 30,000 or more than 120,000 public chains were left out of co-occurrence clustering, as were a handful of repertoires with anomalous nucleotide sharing. This immuneACCESS table, as held by TCRdb, lists in-frame sequences with V and J called but not all clones. Of the missing ones, under half trace to an unresolved V gene in checked studies; the others have no known cause. V, J and clone size are those of that table, while D and trimming were read from the DNA. Counted in this sample were 200,000 to 250,000 clones; around four fifths of them appeared once. Together, the top ten hold 0.71% of the sample.

Looking up the germline V gene yields CDR1 SGHAT and CDR2 FQNNGV. The CDR3 runs 16 residues from the cysteine to the phenylalanine. Of the read, only the CDR3 DNA is kept; its 48 bases are in frame from base 1. The V end gives up 2 bases and the J end 4 bases, leaving 9 bases in the junction not matched to a gene. Beyond this particular receptor, the publication reports: Assigning TCR associations to individual alleles was difficult when HLA alleles, especially DR and DQ, strongly co-occurred. Across donors, most TCR sequences were observed very rarely, whereas some public TCRs were present in many individuals. A total of 150 or so TCR beta chains were listed by the study as associated with cytomegalovirus. According to the authors, the approach could potentially be generalized to other disease states and immunological phenotypes. Because counts were too low, about 18 rarely observed V segments, including chromosome 9 orphons, were excluded from the earlier analysis of around 590 of the donors. Only TCR beta chains were sequenced in this cohort, and the absence of alpha or paired-chain data limited detectable features. A further reported finding was that TCR beta sequences accurately predicted the HLA-A and HLA-B alleles for most subjects in the first cohort. A later analysis associated some 17,000 TCR beta sequences with specific HLA alleles at a false discovery rate of 0.05. A cluster of highly shared sequence variants was judged likely to be a technical artifact of the sequencing pipeline. An earlier analysis of around 500 of the donors showed that most TCR beta V segments appeared in productive rearrangements either about 90% or about 30% of the time, which broadly matched IMGT annotations. Three of the identified cytomegalovirus-associated TCR beta chains were confirmed in vitro to be specific for cytomegalovirus antigens. A later genetic analysis associated a missense DCLRE1C variant with V-gene and J-gene trimming of TCR beta chains, and an independent cohort replicated the association. According to a later analysis, parvovirus B19, influenza, CMV and Epstein-Barr virus appeared linked to several top co-occurrence clusters. In both the original and validation cohorts, the classifier was reported to diagnose cytomegalovirus status with high specificity and sensitivity. In a later genetic analysis, fewer N-insertions in productive TCRs were reported among donors in an Asian-associated ancestry cluster than the approximately 670-donor mean. In a later analysis, TCR association rates were found to vary across HLA loci, with the most associated TCRs seen for DRB1 alleles and the fewest for HLA-C alleles. Linkage disequilibrium might explain the correlated functional status among segregating V segments, but an unknown experimental factor could not be ruled out. In a later analysis, HLA-associated TCR beta chains showed more clonal expansion and lower generation probabilities than non-associated chains that were equally common. The 87-base-pair reads could not distinguish some IMGT-functional V segments, including TRBV6-2 and TRBV6-3, so those segments were excluded. Because HLA typing was unavailable for some donors at each locus, only the typed subset was used in association tests. The presence/absence analyses assumed that sequencing depth was roughly uniform across donors, and that assumption may not be true. In a later analysis, most CMV-associated TCR beta chains were found to appear HLA-restricted, with HLA associations seemingly driven largely by CMV exposure. The only immune exposure information available for the cohort was CMV serostatus.

The chain links TRBV11-2 with TRBJ1-1; 8 junctional bases match TRBD1. This sequence was found in a boy aged 2 to 9 in good health and CMV-seronegative. The specimen was PBMCs. The CDR3 protein sequence reads: CASSLTPRTGGTEAFF. The bases are TGTGCCAGCAGCTTAACCCCGCGTACAGGGGGCACTGAAGCTTTCTTT. Beyond the CDR3, the reference TRBV11-2 and TRBJ1-1 genes provide the residues; the full variable domain reads: EAGVAQSPRYKIIEKRQSVAFWCNPISGHATLYWYQQILGQGPKLLIQFQNNGVVDDSQLPKDRFSAERLKGVDSTLKIQPAKLEDSAVYLCASSLTPRTGGTEAFFGQGTRLTVV.